The sequence of this TCR beta chain was determined in a study of blood T cell repertoires in COVID-19. Study context: Sources were T cells, B-cell-depleted T cells, or PBMCs; the material itself was cDNA or gDNA.

TCRdb's table, derived via immunoSEQ multiplex PCR, lists solely in-frame clones and lacks some. The table lists a few hundred thousand clones, 92% of them singletons. V lost 6 bases to trimming and J lost 3 bases, with 11 bases between them. Germline values: CDR1 MDHEN, CDR2 SYDVKM. The CDR3 has 13 residues. The cohort comprised adults aged about 18 to 89 years residing in 20 to 30 US areas. This chain connects TRBV28 to TRBJ1-1; no firm D call. The TCR comes from a woman aged 25 to 45 who had recovered from COVID-19. Sequenced sample: PBMCs or T cells enriched from blood (not recorded which). The CDR3 loop is CASRGRPHTEAFF. CDR3 coding DNA: TGTGCCAGCAGAGGGAGGCCTCACACTGAAGCTTTCTTT.